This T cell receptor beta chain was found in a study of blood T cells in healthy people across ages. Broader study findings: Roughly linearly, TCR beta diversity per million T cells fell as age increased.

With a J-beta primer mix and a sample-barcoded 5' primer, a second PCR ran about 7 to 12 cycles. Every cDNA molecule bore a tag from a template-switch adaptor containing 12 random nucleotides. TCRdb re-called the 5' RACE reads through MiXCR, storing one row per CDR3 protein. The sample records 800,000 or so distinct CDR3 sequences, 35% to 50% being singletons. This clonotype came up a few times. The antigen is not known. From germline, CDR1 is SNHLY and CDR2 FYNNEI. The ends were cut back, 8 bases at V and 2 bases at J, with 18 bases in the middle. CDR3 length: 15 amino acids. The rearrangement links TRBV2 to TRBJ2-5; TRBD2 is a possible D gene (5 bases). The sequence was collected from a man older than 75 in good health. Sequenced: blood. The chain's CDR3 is CASRGEALTQETQYF. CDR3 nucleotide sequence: TGTGCCAGCCGGGGTGAGGCACTAACACAAGAGACCCAGTACTTC.